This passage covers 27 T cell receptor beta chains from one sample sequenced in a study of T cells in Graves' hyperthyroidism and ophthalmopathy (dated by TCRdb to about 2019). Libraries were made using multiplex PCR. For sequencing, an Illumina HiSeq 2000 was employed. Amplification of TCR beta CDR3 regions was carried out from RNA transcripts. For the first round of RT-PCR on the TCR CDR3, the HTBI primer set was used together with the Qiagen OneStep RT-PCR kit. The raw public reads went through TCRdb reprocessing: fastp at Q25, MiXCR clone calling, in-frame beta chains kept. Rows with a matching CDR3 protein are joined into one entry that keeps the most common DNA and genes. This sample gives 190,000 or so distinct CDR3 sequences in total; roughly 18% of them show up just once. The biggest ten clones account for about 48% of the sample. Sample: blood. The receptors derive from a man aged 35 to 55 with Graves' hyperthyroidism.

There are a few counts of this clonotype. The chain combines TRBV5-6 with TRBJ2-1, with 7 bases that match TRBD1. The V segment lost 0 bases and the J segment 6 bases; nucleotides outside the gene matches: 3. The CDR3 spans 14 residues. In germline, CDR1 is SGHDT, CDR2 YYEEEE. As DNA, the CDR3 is TGTGCCAGCAGCTTGGGACAGGGTGGCAATGAGCAGTTCTTC. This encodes CASSLGQGGNEQFF.

CDR3 loop: CASTLLEDTGELFF. DNA for the CDR3: TGTGCCAGCACCTTACTAGAGGACACCGGGGAGCTGTTTTTT. This chain uses TRBV6-2 or TRBV6-3 with TRBJ2-2; a possible D gene is TRBD2 (5 bases). V lost 7 bases and J lost 3, with 12 bases in between. The germline V gene has CDR1 MNHEY and CDR2 SVGEGT. This CDR3 is 14 amino acids long.

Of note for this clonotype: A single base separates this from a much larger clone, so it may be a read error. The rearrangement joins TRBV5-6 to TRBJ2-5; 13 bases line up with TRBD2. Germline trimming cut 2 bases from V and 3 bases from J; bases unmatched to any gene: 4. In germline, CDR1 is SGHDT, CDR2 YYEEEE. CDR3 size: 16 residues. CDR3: CASSLPGTSGEETQYF. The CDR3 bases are TGTGCCAGCAGCTTACCCGGGACTAGCGGGGAAGAGACCCAGTACTTC.

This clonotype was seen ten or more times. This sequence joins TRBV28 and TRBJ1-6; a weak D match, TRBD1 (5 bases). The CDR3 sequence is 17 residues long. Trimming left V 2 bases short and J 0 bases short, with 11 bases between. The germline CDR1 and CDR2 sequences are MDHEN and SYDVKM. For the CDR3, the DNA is TGTGCCAGCAGTTTAGCAGGGAGGGGCTCCTATAATTCACCCCTCCACTTT. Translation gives CASSLAGRGSYNSPLHF. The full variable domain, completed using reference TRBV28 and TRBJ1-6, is DVKVTQSSRYLVKRTGEKVFLECVQDMDHENMFWYRQDPGLGLRLIYFSYDVKMKEKGDIPEGYSVSREKKERFSLILESASTNQTSMYLCASSLAGRGSYNSPLHFGNGTRLTVT.

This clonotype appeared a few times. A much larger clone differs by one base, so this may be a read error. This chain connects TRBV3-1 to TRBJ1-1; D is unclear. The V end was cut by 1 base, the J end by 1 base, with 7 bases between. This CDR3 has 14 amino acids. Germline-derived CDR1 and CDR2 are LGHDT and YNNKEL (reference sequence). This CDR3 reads CASSQARGNTEAFF. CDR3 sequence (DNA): TGTGCCAGCAGCCAAGCTAGAGGGAACACTGAAGCTTTCTTT.

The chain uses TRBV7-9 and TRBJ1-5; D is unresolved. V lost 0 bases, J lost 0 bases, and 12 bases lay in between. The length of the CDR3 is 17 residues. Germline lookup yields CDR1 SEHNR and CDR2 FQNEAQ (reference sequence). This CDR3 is CASSLAPLMGSNQPQHF. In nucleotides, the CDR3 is TGTGCCAGCAGCTTAGCCCCATTAATGGGTAGCAATCAGCCCCAGCATTTT. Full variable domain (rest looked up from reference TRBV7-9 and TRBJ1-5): DTGVSQNPRHKITKRGQNVTFRCDPISEHNRLYWYRQTLGQGPEFLTYFQNEAQLEKSRLLSDRFSAERPKGSFSTLEIQRTEQGDSAMYLCASSLAPLMGSNQPQHFGDGTRLSIL.

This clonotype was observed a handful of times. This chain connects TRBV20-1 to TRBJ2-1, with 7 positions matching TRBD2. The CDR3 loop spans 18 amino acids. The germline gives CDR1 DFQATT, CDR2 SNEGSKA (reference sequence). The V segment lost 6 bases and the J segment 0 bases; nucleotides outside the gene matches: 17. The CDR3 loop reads CSALGGNDRFNSYNEQFF. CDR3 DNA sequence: TGCAGTGCACTCGGGGGGAACGACAGATTTAACTCCTACAATGAGCAGTTCTTC.

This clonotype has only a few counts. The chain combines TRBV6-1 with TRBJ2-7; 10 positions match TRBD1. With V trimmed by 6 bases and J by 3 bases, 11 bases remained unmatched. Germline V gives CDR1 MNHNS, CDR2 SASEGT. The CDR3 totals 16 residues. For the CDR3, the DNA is TGTGCCAGCAGCCGCAGGCCGGGACAGGGGTTCTACGAGCAGTACTTC. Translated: CASSRRPGQGFYEQYF.

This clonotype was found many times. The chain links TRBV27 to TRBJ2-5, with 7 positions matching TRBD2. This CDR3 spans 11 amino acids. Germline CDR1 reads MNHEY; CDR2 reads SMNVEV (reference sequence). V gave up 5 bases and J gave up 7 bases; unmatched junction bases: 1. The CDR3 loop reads CASSPGGTQYF. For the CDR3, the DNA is TGTGCCAGCAGTCCGGGAGGGACCCAGTACTTC.

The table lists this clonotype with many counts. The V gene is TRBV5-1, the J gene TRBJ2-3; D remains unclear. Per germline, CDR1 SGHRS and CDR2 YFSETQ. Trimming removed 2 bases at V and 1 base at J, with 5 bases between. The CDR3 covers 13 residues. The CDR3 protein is CASSFQGTDTQYF. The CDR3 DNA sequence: TGCGCCAGCAGCTTTCAAGGCACAGATACGCAGTATTTT.

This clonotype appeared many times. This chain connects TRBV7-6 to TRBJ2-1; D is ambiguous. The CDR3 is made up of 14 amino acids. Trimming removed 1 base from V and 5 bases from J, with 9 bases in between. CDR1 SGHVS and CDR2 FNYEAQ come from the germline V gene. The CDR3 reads CASSLVGTDNEQFF. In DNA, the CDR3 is TGTGCCAGCAGCTTAGTGGGCACCGACAATGAGCAGTTCTTC.

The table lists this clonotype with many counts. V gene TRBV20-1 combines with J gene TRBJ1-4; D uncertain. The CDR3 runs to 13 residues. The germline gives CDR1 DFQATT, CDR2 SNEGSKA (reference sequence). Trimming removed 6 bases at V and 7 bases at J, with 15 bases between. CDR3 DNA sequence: TGCAGTGCCAAAACTGTGGGAGGTGAAAAACTGTTTTTT. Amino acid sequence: CSAKTVGGEKLFF.

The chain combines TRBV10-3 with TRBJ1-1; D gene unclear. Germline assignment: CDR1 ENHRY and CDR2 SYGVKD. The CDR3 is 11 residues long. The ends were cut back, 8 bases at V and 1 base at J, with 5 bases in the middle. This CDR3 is CAIAGNTEAFF. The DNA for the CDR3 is TGTGCCATCGCAGGGAACACTGAAGCTTTCTTT.

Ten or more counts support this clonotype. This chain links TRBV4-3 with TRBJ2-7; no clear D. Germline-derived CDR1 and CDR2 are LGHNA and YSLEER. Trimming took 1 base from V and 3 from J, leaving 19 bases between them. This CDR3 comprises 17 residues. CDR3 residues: CASSQGASIPTGYEQYF. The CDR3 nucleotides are TGCGCCAGCAGCCAAGGGGCGTCAATACCGACTGGCTACGAGCAGTACTTC.

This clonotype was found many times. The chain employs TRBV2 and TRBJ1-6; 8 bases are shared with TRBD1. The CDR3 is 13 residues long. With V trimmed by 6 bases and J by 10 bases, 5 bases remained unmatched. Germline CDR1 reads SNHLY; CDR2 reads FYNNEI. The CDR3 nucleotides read TGTGCCAGCAGCGGACAGGGCAACTCACCCCTCCACTTT. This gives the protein CASSGQGNSPLHF.

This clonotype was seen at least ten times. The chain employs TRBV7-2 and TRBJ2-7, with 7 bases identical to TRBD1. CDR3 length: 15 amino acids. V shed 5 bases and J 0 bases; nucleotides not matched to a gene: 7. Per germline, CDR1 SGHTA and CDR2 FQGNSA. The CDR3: CASSTSGTDSYEQYF. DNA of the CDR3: TGTGCCAGCAGCACGTCCGGGACAGACTCCTACGAGCAGTACTTC.

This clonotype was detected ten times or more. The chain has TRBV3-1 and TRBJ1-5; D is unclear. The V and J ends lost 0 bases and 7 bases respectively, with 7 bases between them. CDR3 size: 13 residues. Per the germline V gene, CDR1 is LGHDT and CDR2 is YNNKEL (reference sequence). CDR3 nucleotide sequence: TGTGCCAGCAGCCAAGATAAACAGCAGCCCCAGCATTTT. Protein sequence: CASSQDKQQPQHF.

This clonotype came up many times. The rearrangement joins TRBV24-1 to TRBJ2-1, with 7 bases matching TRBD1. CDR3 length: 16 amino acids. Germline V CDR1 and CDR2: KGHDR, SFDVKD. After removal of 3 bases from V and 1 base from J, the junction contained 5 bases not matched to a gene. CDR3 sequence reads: CATSDATGKSYNEQFF. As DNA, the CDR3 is TGTGCCACCAGTGATGCGACAGGGAAGTCCTACAATGAGCAGTTCTTC.

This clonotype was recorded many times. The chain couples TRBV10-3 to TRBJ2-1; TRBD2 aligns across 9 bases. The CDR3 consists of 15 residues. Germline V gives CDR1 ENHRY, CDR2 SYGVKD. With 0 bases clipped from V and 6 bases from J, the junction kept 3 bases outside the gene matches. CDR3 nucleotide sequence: TGTGCCATCAGTGAGTCGCGGGGGGGCCTCAATGAGCAGTTCTTC. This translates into CAISESRGGLNEQFF.

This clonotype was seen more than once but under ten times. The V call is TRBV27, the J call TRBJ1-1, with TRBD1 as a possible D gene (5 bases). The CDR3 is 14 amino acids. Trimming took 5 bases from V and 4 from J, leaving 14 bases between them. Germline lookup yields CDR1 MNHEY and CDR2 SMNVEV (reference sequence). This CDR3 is CASSETEAATEAFF. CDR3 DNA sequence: TGTGCCAGCAGTGAGACAGAGGCGGCCACTGAAGCTTTCTTT.

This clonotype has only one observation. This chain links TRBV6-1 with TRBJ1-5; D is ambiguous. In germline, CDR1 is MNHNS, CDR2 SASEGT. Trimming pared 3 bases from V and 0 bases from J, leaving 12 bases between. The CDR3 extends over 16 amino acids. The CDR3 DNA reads TGTGCCAGCAGTGAGGGCCGGATTATTAGCAATCAGCCCCAGCATTTT. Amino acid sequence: CASSEGRIISNQPQHF.

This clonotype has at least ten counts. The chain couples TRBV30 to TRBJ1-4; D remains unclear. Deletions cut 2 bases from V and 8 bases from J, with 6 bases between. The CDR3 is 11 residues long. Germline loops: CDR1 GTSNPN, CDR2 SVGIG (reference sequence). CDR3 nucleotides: TGTGCCTGGAGTATAAGAGAAAAACTGTTTTTT. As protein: CAWSIREKLFF.

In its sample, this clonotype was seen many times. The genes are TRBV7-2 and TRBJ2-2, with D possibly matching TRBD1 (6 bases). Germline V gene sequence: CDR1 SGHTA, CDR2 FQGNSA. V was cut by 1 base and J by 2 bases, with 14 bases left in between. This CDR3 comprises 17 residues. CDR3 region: CASSLDFVGANTGELFF. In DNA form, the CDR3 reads TGTGCCAGCAGCTTAGATTTCGTGGGGGCCAACACCGGGGAGCTGTTTTTT.

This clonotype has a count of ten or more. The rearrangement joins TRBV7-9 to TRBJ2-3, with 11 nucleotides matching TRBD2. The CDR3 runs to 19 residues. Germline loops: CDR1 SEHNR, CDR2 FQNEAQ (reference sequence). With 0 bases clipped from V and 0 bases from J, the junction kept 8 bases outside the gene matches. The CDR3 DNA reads TGTGCCAGCAGCTTAGCGCACCTAGCGGGGGGCACTAGCACAGATACGCAGTATTTT. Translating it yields CASSLAHLAGGTSTDTQYF.

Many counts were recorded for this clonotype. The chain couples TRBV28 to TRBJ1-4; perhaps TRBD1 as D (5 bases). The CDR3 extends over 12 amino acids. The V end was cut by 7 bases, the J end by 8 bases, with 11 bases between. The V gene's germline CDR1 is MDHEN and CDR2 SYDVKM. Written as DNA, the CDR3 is TGTGCCAGCAAGGGGTCGTTGGAAAAACTGTTTTTT. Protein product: CASKGSLEKLFF.

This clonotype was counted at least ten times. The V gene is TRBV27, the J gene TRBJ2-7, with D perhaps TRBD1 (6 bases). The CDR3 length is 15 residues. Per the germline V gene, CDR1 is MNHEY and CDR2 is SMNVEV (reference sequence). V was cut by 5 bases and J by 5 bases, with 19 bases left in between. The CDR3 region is CASSMAWTVPDEQYF. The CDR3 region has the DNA TGTGCCAGCAGTATGGCCTGGACAGTCCCGGACGAGCAGTACTTC.

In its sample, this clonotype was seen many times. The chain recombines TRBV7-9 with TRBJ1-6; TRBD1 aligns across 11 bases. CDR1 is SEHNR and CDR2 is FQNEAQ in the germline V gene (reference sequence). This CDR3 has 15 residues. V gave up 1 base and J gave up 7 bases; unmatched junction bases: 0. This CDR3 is CASSLGDRGNSPLHF. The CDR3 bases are TGTGCCAGCAGCTTAGGGGACAGGGGGAATTCACCCCTCCACTTT.